The 22 T cell receptor beta chains below come from one sample, sequenced in a study of CD8 T cells in Susac syndrome. Random hexamers served to reverse transcribe roughly 0.45 to 1 ug RNA. TCRdb re-called the immunoSEQ multiplex PCR reads through MiXCR, storing one row per CDR3 protein. Of some 130,000 distinct CDR3 sequences listed, roughly 94% are singletons. The specimen was CD8+ T cells from PBMCs. These receptor sequences come from a human donor with Susac syndrome.

This clonotype was seen once. V usage is TRBV4-1 and J usage is TRBJ2-1; D is possibly TRBD1 (5 bases). CDR1 and CDR2 (germline): MGHRA, YSYEKL. The CDR3 is 15 residues long. Trimming stripped 4 bases from V and 4 bases from J, with 14 bases between. The CDR3 nucleotides are TGCGCCAGCAGCCTTGGCGAGACAGAGTACAATGAGCAGTTCTTC. This codes for CASSLGETEYNEQFF.

The chain employs TRBV5-4 and TRBJ1-2; 8 bases align to TRBD1. V gave up 3 bases and J gave up 2 bases; unmatched junction bases: 9. CDR3 length equals 16 residues. Per the germline V gene, CDR1 is SGHNT and CDR2 is YYREEE (reference sequence). The CDR3 DNA reads TGTGCCAGCAGCTCCCCACAGGGGGATTTCAACTATGGCTACACCTTC. This gives the protein CASSSPQGDFNYGYTF.

The chain links TRBV4-1 to TRBJ1-1; 9 bases are shared with TRBD1. CDR1 MGHRA and CDR2 YSYEKL come from the germline V gene. The CDR3 length is 14 residues. V shed 9 bases and J 6 bases; nucleotides not matched to a gene: 11. DNA for the CDR3: TGCGCCAGTAAACAAGGGACAGGGTACTCTGAAGCTTTCTTT. Encoded protein: CASKQGTGYSEAFF.

The CDR3 DNA is TGCAGTGCTAGAGAAACGGCGGGAGGTCACGGGGAGCTGTTTTTT. This encodes CSARETAGGHGELFF. V gene TRBV20-1 combines with J gene TRBJ2-2, with TRBD2 matching 8 bases. Per the germline V gene, CDR1 is DFQATT and CDR2 is SNEGSKA (reference sequence). The V segment lost 0 bases and the J segment 7 bases; nucleotides outside the gene matches: 7. CDR3 length equals 15 residues.

The V and J genes are TRBV6-5 and TRBJ2-6; D call uncertain. V was shortened by 6 bases and J by 0 bases, with 6 bases between the two germline ends. CDR3 length: 14 residues. The germline V gene has CDR1 MNHEY and CDR2 SVGAGI. The CDR3 here is CASRYISGANVLTF. For the CDR3, the DNA is TGTGCCAGCAGGTATATCTCTGGGGCCAACGTCCTGACTTTC.

CDR3 in amino acids: CASSHLHPGRIAKNIQYF. DNA of the CDR3: TGCGCCAGCAGCCACCTCCACCCAGGGAGAATAGCCAAAAACATTCAGTACTTC. The chain uses TRBV4-1 and TRBJ2-4; D could derive from TRBD1 or TRBD2 (5 bases each). The CDR3 extends over 18 amino acids. The germline V and J ends were trimmed by 3 bases and 0 bases, with 18 bases remaining between them. Per germline, CDR1 MGHRA and CDR2 YSYEKL.

This chain links TRBV20-1 with TRBJ2-7; 9 nucleotides match TRBD1. Germline V gives CDR1 DFQATT, CDR2 SNEGSKA (reference sequence). Unmatched junction bases numbered 0, after V lost 6 bases and J lost 0 bases. The CDR3 sequence is 12 residues long. As DNA, the CDR3 is TGCAGTGCGGGACAGGGCTCCTACGAGCAGTACTTC. It translates to CSAGQGSYEQYF.

V and J are TRBV7-9 and TRBJ1-1; D is perhaps TRBD1 (5 bases). This CDR3 comprises 11 residues. CDR1 SEHNR and CDR2 FQNEAQ come from the germline V gene (reference sequence). The V gene lost 11 bases and the J gene lost 5 bases, with 12 bases spanning the gap. The CDR3 region is CALGGVTEAFF. Written as DNA, the CDR3 is TGTGCCCTGGGGGGTGTTACTGAAGCTTTCTTT.

V and J are TRBV5-1 and TRBJ2-7; possible D gene TRBD1, 6 bases. Germline V gene data show CDR1 as SGHRS and CDR2 as YFSETQ. V shed 7 bases and J shed 4 bases, with 9 bases lying between them. The CDR3 runs 11 residues. The CDR3 region is CASWDTYEQYF. The CDR3 DNA reads TGCGCCAGCTGGGACACATACGAGCAGTACTTC.

The chain combines TRBV20-1 with TRBJ2-5; D not resolved. Germline CDR1 reads DFQATT; CDR2 reads SNEGSKA (reference sequence). CDR3 length: 10 amino acids. V lost 6 bases and J 4 bases, leaving 6 bases between the germline ends. The CDR3 loop reads CSAEGETQYF. The CDR3 DNA reads TGCAGTGCGGAAGGAGAGACCCAGTACTTC.

The chain employs TRBV7-4 and TRBJ1-1; D perhaps matches TRBD1 (6 bases). This CDR3 is 16 amino acids long. The germline CDR1 and CDR2 sequences are SGHVT and SQSDAQ. V was pared by 1 base and J by 0 bases, with 12 bases between. CDR3 loop: CASSLGSRGMNTEAFF. CDR3 nucleotides: TGTGCCAGCAGCTTAGGAAGTAGGGGGATGAACACTGAAGCTTTCTTT.

Worth noting for this clonotype: One junction end disagrees with the germline gene, perhaps due to a read error. The genes are TRBV7-6 and TRBJ1-1; D is perhaps TRBD1 (6 bases). Germline V CDR1 and CDR2: SGHVS, FNYEAQ. The CDR3 is 15 residues long. The CDR3 loop reads CASSLATPQGSEAFF. The CDR3 nucleotides are TGTGCCAGCAGTTTAGCCACTCCACAGGGCTCTGAAGCTTTCTTT.

The chain combines TRBV7-3 with TRBJ2-3; TRBD2 aligns across 9 bases. The V and J ends lost 5 bases and 4 bases, in that order; junction bases with no gene match: 4. Germline V gene lookup returns CDR1 SGHTA and CDR2 FQGTGA. This CDR3 has 14 amino acids. CDR3 bases: TGTGCCAGCAGCCTTAGCGGGAGCGCAGATACGCAGTATTTT. The encoded protein is CASSLSGSADTQYF.

The gene calls are TRBV12-5 and TRBJ2-7; 8 positions match TRBD1. The V and J ends lost 0 bases and 3 bases, in that order; junction bases with no gene match: 10. The length of the CDR3 is 17 residues. In germline, CDR1 is LGHNT, CDR2 FRNRAP. The CDR3 DNA is TGTGCTAGTGGTTTGGTAACGGACAGGGACCGAATCTACGAGCAGTACTTC. Protein sequence: CASGLVTDRDRIYEQYF.

V and J are TRBV7-2 and TRBJ1-1; unclear D gene. V lost 0 bases to trimming and J lost 1 base, with 18 bases between them. Per the germline V gene, CDR1 is SGHTA and CDR2 is FQGNSA. The CDR3 is 18 amino acids. The chain's CDR3 is CASSLAILVGQANTEAFF. The CDR3 DNA reads TGTGCCAGCAGCTTAGCGATTCTGGTTGGGCAGGCGAACACTGAAGCTTTCTTT.

The rearrangement links TRBV27 to TRBJ1-2, with D perhaps TRBD1 (6 bases). Trimming cost V 5 bases and J 2 bases, with 18 bases left between them. Germline V gene lookup returns CDR1 MNHEY and CDR2 SMNVEV (reference sequence). This CDR3 is built from 16 residues. CDR3 protein: CASSIILGGRNYGYTF. The CDR3 DNA sequence: TGTGCCAGCAGTATTATCTTGGGGGGGCGCAACTATGGCTACACCTTC.

This clonotype was observed a few times. The CDR3 DNA reads as TGTGCCAGCAGCGAGAACACCGGGGAGCTGTTTTTT. Amino acid sequence: CASSENTGELFF. This chain connects TRBV9 to TRBJ2-2; the D is unclear. CDR1 and CDR2 from the germline V gene are SGDLS and YYNGEE. Trimming removed 3 bases at V and 1 base at J, with 1 base between. This CDR3 has 12 residues.

V usage is TRBV2 and J usage is TRBJ2-7; TRBD1 matches 8 bases. The CDR3 runs 11 residues. Germline V gene sequence: CDR1 SNHLY, CDR2 FYNNEI. J lost 10 bases, V lost 4 bases, and 3 bases had no gene match. The CDR3 DNA reads as TGTGCCAGCAGTGCCGGGACAGGCCAGTACTTC. This sequence encodes CASSAGTGQYF.

The chain employs TRBV19 and TRBJ2-1; 13 bases map to TRBD2. Germline CDR1 is LNHDA and CDR2 is SQIVND (reference sequence). The CDR3 covers 16 residues. The ends lost 3 bases at V and 8 bases at J; junction bases unmatched: 7. The CDR3 bases are TGTGCCAGTAGTATCCCTGGACTAGCGGGAGTACATGAGCAGTTCTTC. This encodes CASSIPGLAGVHEQFF.

V gene TRBV14 combines with J gene TRBJ2-1; the match to TRBD2 covers 7 bases. CDR3 length: 14 residues. The germline V gene has CDR1 SGHDN and CDR2 FVKESK. V lost 1 base to trimming and J lost 5 bases; unmatched junction nucleotides: 2. CDR3 region: CASSQAGRDNEQFF. CDR3 in DNA: TGTGCCAGCAGCCAAGCAGGGAGGGACAATGAGCAGTTCTTC.

This clonotype has just one count. The chain combines TRBV12-3 or TRBV12-4 with TRBJ1-5, with D unclear. V lost 4 bases to trimming and J lost 1 base, with 11 bases between them. This CDR3 region has 15 residues. DNA for the CDR3: TGTGCCAGCAGTTCAAGGAGCTTGAGCAATCAGCCCCAGCATTTT. Translating gives CASSSRSLSNQPQHF.

The chain links TRBV12-3 or TRBV12-4 to TRBJ2-3, with 7 bases lining up with TRBD2. Losses at the gene ends were 6 bases for V and 6 bases for J; bases not matched to a gene: 9. CDR3 length: 14 residues. In nucleotides, the CDR3 is TGTGCCAGCAGCCCGGTTCCGGGAGGTGATACGCAGTATTTT. Its protein is CASSPVPGGDTQYF.